These 29 T cell receptor beta chains came from one sample sequenced in a study of blood T cell repertoires in COVID-19 (dated by TCRdb to about 2020). Libraries were built with the immunoSEQ multiplex PCR assay. Drawn from immuneACCESS, this table holds only the in-frame rearrangements with V and J called that TCRdb kept. Clones are partly lost; checked studies trace under half to an unresolved V gene and leave the rest unexplained. Counted in this sample were roughly 240,000 clones; roughly 82% of them appeared once. Approximately 6.2% of the sample belongs to the ten largest clones. The sequenced sample was peripheral blood. The receptors were gathered from a woman of 80 years or more with COVID-19, enrolled during active disease.

The J gene is TRBJ1-6, the V gene TRBV19; 7 nucleotides agree with TRBD1. CDR3 length equals 15 residues. The germline gives CDR1 LNHDA, CDR2 SQIVND (reference sequence). J gave up 8 bases and V 9 bases, and 13 bases lay outside the gene matches. CDR3 protein: CASTRTGDADSPLHF. CDR3 nucleotides: TGTGCCAGCACCCGAACAGGGGACGCTGATTCACCCCTCCACTTT.

This chain links TRBV19 with TRBJ1-2; 9 bases agree with TRBD1. Germline lookup yields CDR1 LNHDA and CDR2 SQIVND (reference sequence). The trim removed 5 bases at V and 4 bases at J, leaving 8 bases unmatched. CDR3 length: 15 residues. The CDR3 protein is CASSSPGTGSYGYTF. CDR3 coding DNA: TGTGCCAGTAGTTCGCCCGGGACAGGGAGCTATGGCTACACCTTC.

J is TRBJ1-2 and V is TRBV3-1 (or the pseudogene TRBV3-2), with 8 positions matching TRBD1. Per the germline V gene, CDR1 is LGHDT and CDR2 is YNNKEL (reference sequence). J lost 5 bases, V lost 8 bases, and 7 bases had no gene match. The CDR3 has 13 residues. The CDR3 here is CASAGTGKYGYTF. Here the CDR3 DNA reads TGTGCCAGCGCCGGGACAGGAAAATATGGCTACACCTTC.

The chain employs TRBV28 and TRBJ2-7; maybe TRBD1 (7 bases). CDR3 size: 16 residues. Germline CDR1 reads MDHEN; CDR2 reads SYDVKM. Trimming took 6 bases from V and 1 from J, leaving 19 bases between them. CDR3 region: CASRSTGEAPSYEQYF. The CDR3 region has the DNA TGTGCCAGCAGATCAACAGGGGAGGCCCCTTCCTACGAGCAGTACTTC.

The rearrangement links TRBV7-8 to TRBJ1-2; D is possibly TRBD1 (6 bases). With 5 bases removed from V and 3 bases from J, the gap between germline ends came to 13 bases. Germline values: CDR1 SGHVS, CDR2 FQNEAQ. The length of the CDR3 is 14 residues. The DNA for the CDR3 is TGTGCCAGCAGCCGAGGACAGATTTACTATGGCTACACCTTC. The encoded protein is CASSRGQIYYGYTF.

This clone has only one observation. CDR3 loop: CASSLLVAGGRVTDTQYF. CDR3 DNA sequence: TGTGCCAGCAGCTTATTGGTAGCGGGGGGGCGGGTCACAGATACGCAGTATTTT. The J gene is TRBJ2-3, the V gene TRBV7-2; 11 nucleotides line up with TRBD2. V shed 2 bases and J 2 bases; nucleotides not matched to a gene: 9. Germline CDR1 and CDR2: SGHTA and FQGNSA. CDR3 length equals 18 residues.

This chain uses TRBV7-2 with TRBJ1-5, with unresolved D. Trimming pared 1 base from V and 1 base from J, leaving 20 bases between. Per the germline V gene, CDR1 is SGHTA and CDR2 is FQGNSA. The CDR3 extends over 19 amino acids. As DNA, the CDR3 is TGTGCCAGCAGCTTAGGACCCGGGGATTACCCCTTGAGCAATCAGCCCCAGCATTTT. Translated, it gives CASSLGPGDYPLSNQPQHF.

The chain uses TRBV6-5 and TRBJ1-5; 9 bases match TRBD1. The CDR3 totals 15 residues. V trimming: 3 bases; J trimming: 7 bases; junction bases outside the gene matches: 7. In germline, CDR1 is MNHEY, CDR2 SVGAGI. The CDR3: CASSYSQGAGQPQHF. The DNA for the CDR3 is TGTGCCAGCAGTTATTCACAGGGGGCCGGGCAGCCCCAGCATTTT.

The chain employs TRBV6-5 and TRBJ1-2; tentative D call: TRBD1 (6 bases). Germline-derived CDR1 and CDR2 are MNHEY and SVGAGI. Trimming shortened V by 6 bases and J by 3 bases, and 14 bases separated the two germline ends. The CDR3 extends over 14 amino acids. This CDR3 reads CASSPNREHYGYTF. CDR3 sequence (DNA): TGTGCCAGCAGCCCAAACAGGGAGCACTATGGCTACACCTTC.

This chain connects TRBV6-2 or TRBV6-3 to TRBJ2-3; D uncertain. Per germline, CDR1 MNHEY and CDR2 SVGEGT. This CDR3 has 11 residues. Between the trimmed V and J ends, which lost 5 bases and 10 bases, there was a span of 10 bases. CDR3 region: CASSTVEAQYF. CDR3 nucleotides: TGTGCCAGCAGTACCGTCGAGGCGCAGTATTTT.

The J gene is TRBJ2-3, the V gene TRBV4-2; 10 bases are a match to TRBD2. The germline gives CDR1 LGHNA, CDR2 YNFKEQ. Trimming took 3 bases from V and 1 from J; bases not matched to a gene: 4. The CDR3 runs 16 residues. CDR3 bases: TGTGCCAGCAGCCATCTAGCGGGGGAGGGCACAGATACGCAGTATTTT. It yields the protein CASSHLAGEGTDTQYF.

The V gene is TRBV11-2, the J gene TRBJ2-5; 7 bases line up with TRBD2. CDR1 SGHAT and CDR2 FQNNGV come from the germline V gene. The V segment lost 3 bases and the J segment 6 bases; nucleotides outside the gene matches: 7. The CDR3 spans 14 residues. The CDR3 spells CASSFSTGGQTQYF. The CDR3 DNA sequence: TGTGCCAGCAGCTTCTCTACGGGGGGACAGACCCAGTACTTC.

This chain connects TRBV7-9 to TRBJ1-6; 7 nucleotides line up with TRBD1. CDR3 length: 13 residues. V lost 2 bases and J lost 15; bases outside the gene matches: 7. Germline CDR1 and CDR2: SEHNR and FQNEAQ (reference sequence). The CDR3 loop is CASSLPDRVVLHF. For the CDR3, the DNA is TGTGCCAGCAGCTTACCAGACAGGGTTGTCCTCCACTTT.

This chain uses TRBV20-1 with TRBJ2-7, with D perhaps TRBD2 (5 bases). The CDR3 is 11 amino acids. V was shortened by 3 bases and J by 3 bases, with 6 bases between the two germline ends. Germline CDR1 DFQATT, CDR2 SNEGSKA (reference sequence). The chain's CDR3 is CSASRDYEQYF. CDR3 bases: TGCAGTGCTAGTCGGGACTACGAGCAGTACTTC.

This clone has just one count. The chain is built from TRBV9 and TRBJ1-6; D perhaps matches TRBD1 (5 bases). V lost 0 bases to trimming and J lost 5 bases, with 9 bases between them. From germline, CDR1 is SGDLS and CDR2 YYNGEE. The CDR3 loop spans 15 amino acids. CDR3 nucleotides: TGTGCCAGCAGCGTAGAGTGGGGCCATAATTCACCCCTCCACTTT. Protein: CASSVEWGHNSPLHF.

The rearrangement links TRBV19 to TRBJ1-2; 9 bases match TRBD1. V lost 8 bases to trimming and J lost 3 bases; unmatched junction nucleotides: 10. Germline V gene sequence: CDR1 LNHDA, CDR2 SQIVND (reference sequence). The CDR3 length is 15 residues. In DNA form, the CDR3 reads TGTGCCAGTGCCAGTATCCGGACAGGGGACTATGGCTACACCTTC. Its protein product is CASASIRTGDYGYTF.

The rearrangement links TRBV30 to TRBJ2-7, with 9 positions matching TRBD1. Trimming took 3 bases from V and 9 from J; bases not matched to a gene: 12. The CDR3 covers 14 residues. Germline V gene data show CDR1 as GTSNPN and CDR2 as SVGIG (reference sequence). Here the CDR3 DNA reads TGTGCCTGGAGGACTCCGGGACAGGGTGAAGGGCAGTACTTC. Amino acids: CAWRTPGQGEGQYF.

DNA of the CDR3: TGTGCCAGCTCATTGGACAGGGGAAATTCACCCCTCCACTTT. Translation: CASSLDRGNSPLHF. The chain employs TRBV18 and TRBJ1-6; 9 bases line up with TRBD1. From germline, CDR1 is KGHSH and CDR2 LQKENI. The V gene end was trimmed by 5 bases and the J gene end by 7 bases; junction bases not matched to a gene: 3. The CDR3 runs to 14 residues.

The rearrangement links TRBV5-1 to TRBJ1-1; D ambiguous. The CDR3 is 14 amino acids. Germline CDR1 and CDR2: SGHRS and YFSETQ. V lost 2 bases and J lost 0, with 8 bases in between. As DNA, the CDR3 is TGCGCCAGCAGCTTACAGCTCATGAACACTGAAGCTTTCTTT. Translating gives CASSLQLMNTEAFF.

The genes are TRBV29-1 and TRBJ2-5; weak D call: TRBD2 (5 bases). Germline CDR1 reads SQVTM; CDR2 reads ANQGSEA. The CDR3 loop spans 12 amino acids. V was clipped by 3 bases and J by 5 bases, with 10 bases between them. CDR3 residues: CSVDGEGETQYF. Written as DNA, the CDR3 is TGCAGCGTTGACGGGGAAGGGGAGACCCAGTACTTC.

This clone was observed a handful of times. V gene TRBV10-3 combines with J gene TRBJ2-7, with D perhaps matching TRBD2 (6 bases). The CDR3 runs 17 residues. Germline V CDR1 and CDR2: ENHRY, SYGVKD. V dropped 0 bases and J dropped 6 bases, with 21 bases sitting between them. The CDR3 here is CAISESAVRRDGIEQYF. The CDR3, as DNA: TGTGCCATCAGTGAGTCTGCGGTACGGCGGGACGGGATCGAGCAGTACTTC.

The rearrangement joins TRBV10-3 to TRBJ1-1, with D possibly being TRBD1 (5 bases). Germline lookup yields CDR1 ENHRY and CDR2 SYGVKD. Trimming stripped 3 bases from V and 1 base from J, with 15 bases between. The CDR3 spans 16 residues. CDR3 amino acids: CAISDPGHTSNTEAFF. The CDR3 bases are TGTGCCATCAGTGACCCCGGACATACTTCGAACACTGAAGCTTTCTTT.

The rearrangement links TRBV5-1 to TRBJ2-3, with D tentatively TRBD1 (5 bases). Germline CDR1 is SGHRS and CDR2 is YFSETQ. This CDR3 is 17 amino acids long. Trimming took 0 bases from V and 0 from J, leaving 14 bases between them. The CDR3 protein is CASSLGGRAPSTDTQYF. CDR3 sequence (DNA): TGCGCCAGCAGCTTGGGGGGCAGGGCCCCTAGCACAGATACGCAGTATTTT.

This clone was counted once. J is TRBJ2-2 and V is TRBV14, with 7 bases lining up with TRBD1. The CDR3 covers 16 residues. Germline values: CDR1 SGHDN, CDR2 FVKESK. J gave up 3 bases and V 2 bases, and 6 bases lay outside the gene matches. The CDR3 DNA reads as TGTGCCAGCAGCCAACTCGGCGACAGGGACACCGGGGAGCTGTTTTTT. Amino acids: CASSQLGDRDTGELFF.

The rearrangement links TRBV19 to TRBJ2-3; 8 bases line up with TRBD2. CDR1 and CDR2 (germline): LNHDA, SQIVND (reference sequence). The CDR3 length is 14 residues. Trimming cost V 8 bases and J 5 bases; bases outside gene matches: 9. This chain's CDR3 is CASSLGGARDTQYF. CDR3 DNA: TGTGCCAGTTCTCTCGGGGGGGCCAGAGATACGCAGTATTTT.

The chain joins TRBV6-5 to TRBJ1-5; no reliable D call. This CDR3 has 15 residues. The V gene lost 2 bases and the J gene lost 0 bases, with 8 bases spanning the gap. CDR1 and CDR2 (germline): MNHEY, SVGAGI. CDR3 loop: CASSYRVNSNQPQHF. The CDR3 DNA follows: TGTGCCAGCAGTTACCGGGTTAATAGCAATCAGCCCCAGCATTTT.

J is TRBJ2-3 and V is TRBV5-4; D is unresolved. From germline, CDR1 is SGHNT and CDR2 YYREEE (reference sequence). V was trimmed by 2 bases and J by 5 bases, leaving 6 bases between them. This CDR3 has 12 residues. Here the CDR3 DNA reads TGTGCCAGCAGCTTCACGGGAGATACGCAGTATTTT. This codes for CASSFTGDTQYF.

CDR3: CASSQDGASNQPQHF. For the CDR3, the DNA is TGTGCCAGCAGCCAAGATGGGGCCTCAAATCAGCCCCAGCATTTT. This chain links TRBV3-1 (or the pseudogene TRBV3-2) with TRBJ1-5; D might be TRBD1 (5 bases). The CDR3 extends over 15 amino acids. The germline V gene has CDR1 LGHDT and CDR2 YNNKEL (reference sequence). Trimming took 0 bases from V and 4 from J, leaving 10 bases between them.

This rearrangement joins TRBV18 to TRBJ2-2; 9 bases line up with TRBD2. CDR1 and CDR2 from the germline V gene are KGHSH and LQKENI. The J segment lost 4 bases and the V segment lost 8 bases, leaving 14 bases of the junction unmatched. The CDR3 covers 17 residues. The CDR3 here is CASRSPAGGPSTGELFF. The CDR3, as DNA: TGTGCCAGCCGGTCGCCGGCGGGGGGGCCGAGCACCGGGGAGCTGTTTTTT. The full variable domain, rest sourced from reference TRBV18 and TRBJ2-2, is NAGVMQNPRHLVRRRGQEARLRCSPMKGHSHVYWYRQLPEEGLKFMVYLQKENIIDESGMPKERFSAEFPKEGPSILRIQQVVRGDSAAYFCASRSPAGGPSTGELFFGEGSRLTVL.